This T cell receptor beta chain was captured by sequencing in a study of T cells after yellow fever vaccination. The CDR3 consists of 14 residues. Germline CDR1 is SGHAT and CDR2 is FQNNGV. V was clipped by 5 bases and J by 6 bases, with 17 bases between them. This clonotype showed up just a few times. No antigen is known for it. Study-wide results and limits: Post-booster repertoires again held most primary-vaccination clones (just under 97% CD4, approximately 90% CD8). Weaker overall, the secondary response nonetheless peaked faster (day 5 versus 15).

TCRdb re-analysed the 5' RACE reads in MiXCR, keeping a single row per CDR3 protein. Here the sample spans 300,000 to 450,000 distinct CDR3 sequences, 6% to 8% being singletons. This receptor was obtained from a man aged 30 to 39 who received the YFV17D yellow fever vaccine. This chain uses TRBV11-2 with TRBJ2-7, with D maybe TRBD2 (5 bases). The sample in question was PBMCs, obtained 5 days after the yellow fever booster vaccination. In DNA, the CDR3 is TGTGCCAGCAGCCGGAGGTTTGGCGTCCTCGAGCAGTACTTC. This encodes CASSRRFGVLEQYF.